Following are 14 T cell receptor beta chains from one sample sequenced in a study of blood T cell repertoires in COVID-19. Profiling relied on immunoSEQ multiplex PCR, and the TCRdb table lists in-frame clones only, not all of them. There are approximately 290,000 clones in the sample; approximately 91% occur only once, and under 15% lies in the top ten. Material: peripheral blood. These receptors originate from a woman in her sixties or seventies with acute or convalescent COVID-19.

The chain employs TRBV12-3 or TRBV12-4 and TRBJ2-3, with unresolved D. Trimming took 5 bases from V and 4 from J, leaving 7 bases between them. The CDR3 consists of 12 residues. CDR3 in DNA: TGTGCCAGCAGTACGACACCAGATACGCAGTATTTT. It specifies CASSTTPDTQYF.

This sequence joins TRBV9 and TRBJ1-4; 8 bases map to TRBD1. The CDR3 is made up of 15 amino acids. Trimming at V came to 0 bases and at J to 7 bases, leaving 5 bases not matched to a gene. Germline CDR1 is SGDLS and CDR2 is YYNGEE. The DNA for the CDR3 is TGTGCCAGCAGCGTAGCTGCAGGACAGGGTGAAAAACTGTTTTTT. Its protein is CASSVAAGQGEKLFF.

The rearrangement uses TRBV2 and TRBJ2-5, with 7 positions matching TRBD2. The CDR3 consists of 13 residues. The germline V gene has CDR1 SNHLY and CDR2 FYNNEI. The ends lost 7 bases at V and 5 bases at J; junction bases unmatched: 7. CDR3 nucleotide sequence: TGTGCCAGCACCAACGCCGGGGGGGAGACCCAGTACTTC. Its translation is CASTNAGGETQYF.

The genes are TRBV3-1 (or the pseudogene TRBV3-2) and TRBJ1-6, with D uncertain. Germline assignment: CDR1 LGHDT and CDR2 YNNKEL (reference sequence). CDR3 length equals 15 residues. V lost 0 bases to trimming and J lost 7 bases, with 10 bases between them. As DNA, the CDR3 is TGTGCCAGCAGCCAAGAGGTCAGTAAAAATTCACCCCTCCACTTT. It yields the protein CASSQEVSKNSPLHF.

This chain connects TRBV28 to TRBJ1-5; 7 bases are shared with TRBD1. The CDR3 runs 16 residues. Germline assignment: CDR1 MDHEN and CDR2 SYDVKM. The V segment lost 6 bases and the J segment 3 bases; nucleotides outside the gene matches: 11. The CDR3 nucleotides read TGTGCCAGCAGAGATAGGGGGCTGGGGGACAATCAGCCCCAGCATTTT. Amino acids: CASRDRGLGDNQPQHF. Full variable domain (remainder filled in from reference TRBV28 and TRBJ1-5): DVKVTQSSRYLVKRTGEKVFLECVQDMDHENMFWYRQDPGLGLRLIYFSYDVKMKEKGDIPEGYSVSREKKERFSLILESASTNQTSMYLCASRDRGLGDNQPQHFGDGTRLSIL.

This clone was seen just once. The chain recombines TRBV4-1 with TRBJ2-1; 10 bases are shared with TRBD1. Germline V gives CDR1 MGHRA, CDR2 YSYEKL. CDR3 length: 17 amino acids. V was clipped by 2 bases and J by 5 bases; unmatched bases: 9. This CDR3 is CASSQLTGTGANNEQFF. As DNA, the CDR3 is TGCGCCAGCAGCCAACTCACCGGGACAGGGGCGAACAATGAGCAGTTCTTC.

The chain joins TRBV28 to TRBJ1-2; maybe TRBD1 (5 bases). Germline V lookup: CDR1 MDHEN, CDR2 SYDVKM. The CDR3 covers 13 residues. V lost 3 bases and J lost 6, with 11 bases in between. The CDR3 DNA follows: TGTGCCAGCAGTTTGGAGGGGACGCATGGCTACACCTTC. Translation gives CASSLEGTHGYTF.

The rearrangement uses TRBV20-1 and TRBJ2-4; 7 bases are a match to TRBD2. Germline CDR1 and CDR2: DFQATT and SNEGSKA (reference sequence). The length of the CDR3 is 21 residues. V shed 3 bases and J 1 base; nucleotides not matched to a gene: 24. The CDR3, as DNA: TGCAGTGCTAGTACCCGGCGGTGGGCTAGCGGAGGAAGAGGGGCCAAAAACATTCAGTACTTC. Amino acids: CSASTRRWASGGRGAKNIQYF.

CDR3 sequence: CASSPPGSGANVLTF. CDR3 DNA sequence: TGTGCCAGCAGCCCCCCCGGGAGCGGAGCCAACGTCCTGACTTTC. The chain joins TRBV9 to TRBJ2-6, with D possibly matching TRBD2 (6 bases). Trimming cost V 4 bases and J 7 bases, with 15 bases left between them. CDR3 size: 15 residues. Germline CDR1 and CDR2: SGDLS and YYNGEE.

This chain uses TRBV9 with TRBJ1-1, with 9 bases that match TRBD1. Germline CDR1 and CDR2: SGDLS and YYNGEE. J gave up 4 bases and V 4 bases, and 5 bases lay outside the gene matches. This CDR3 is 14 amino acids long. The CDR3 here is CASSPPTGGTEAFF. The CDR3, as DNA: TGTGCCAGCAGCCCACCGACAGGGGGCACTGAAGCTTTCTTT.

This chain uses TRBV30 with TRBJ1-2; D perhaps matches TRBD1 (5 bases). This CDR3 has 13 residues. The germline V gene encodes CDR1 GTSNPN and CDR2 SVGIG (reference sequence). The ends were cut back, 1 base at V and 7 bases at J, with 13 bases in the middle. CDR3: CAWSEGVRTGYTF. Written as DNA, the CDR3 is TGTGCCTGGAGTGAAGGGGTTCGTACTGGCTACACCTTC.

The chain combines TRBV5-1 with TRBJ2-3, with 10 bases lining up with TRBD1. Per germline, CDR1 SGHRS and CDR2 YFSETQ. The junction had 4 bases not matched to a gene; V was cut back by 0 bases and J by 6 bases. The CDR3 loop spans 15 amino acids. The CDR3 protein is CASSLEGQGRDTQYF. The CDR3 bases are TGCGCCAGCAGCTTGGAGGGACAGGGGAGGGATACGCAGTATTTT.

V gene TRBV5-1 combines with J gene TRBJ1-3; 11 nucleotides line up with TRBD1. CDR1 and CDR2 from the germline V gene are SGHRS and YFSETQ. The CDR3 contains 18 residues. The J segment lost 0 bases and the V segment lost 0 bases, leaving 5 bases of the junction unmatched. The DNA of the CDR3 is TGCGCCAGCAGCTTGGGCGCCGGGACAGGGGGCTCTGGAAACACCATATATTTT. It encodes CASSLGAGTGGSGNTIYF.

The gene calls are TRBV6-5 and TRBJ2-7; 8 bases are shared with TRBD1. CDR1 and CDR2 from the germline V gene are MNHEY and SVGAGI. The junction had 4 bases not matched to a gene; V was cut back by 6 bases and J by 0 bases. CDR3 length equals 14 residues. The CDR3 here is CASRRTGSSYEQYF. CDR3 bases: TGTGCCAGCAGGCGGACAGGGAGCTCCTACGAGCAGTACTTC.